The 10 T cell receptor beta chains listed next were all sequenced from one sample in a study of CD8 T cells in ankylosing spondylitis. In TCRdb, the 5' RACE reads were re-called with MiXCR into one record per CDR3 protein. The sample lists 250,000 or so distinct CDR3 sequences, 10% to 13% occurring once. The sample taken for sequencing was blood, either unsorted or a sorted T cell fraction (not recorded which). The source is a male donor with ankylosing spondylitis or in good health (not recorded which).

This clonotype was detected a few times. The CDR3 coding sequence is TGCAGTGCTCGGGACTATTTCAGACCCGTATACAATGAGCAGTTCTTC. Protein product: CSARDYFRPVYNEQFF. This chain links TRBV20-1 with TRBJ2-1, with 7 nucleotides matching TRBD2. The germline CDR1 and CDR2 sequences are DFQATT and SNEGSKA (reference sequence). Unmatched junction bases numbered 14, after V lost 5 bases and J lost 4 bases. The CDR3 loop spans 16 amino acids.

This clonotype has more than one count but fewer than ten. This chain uses TRBV19 with TRBJ1-4, with 10 bases that match TRBD1. Losses at the gene ends were 3 bases for V and 8 bases for J; bases not matched to a gene: 6. The germline V gene has CDR1 LNHDA and CDR2 SQIVND (reference sequence). CDR3 size: 15 residues. Written as DNA, the CDR3 is TGTGCCAGTAGTATTCTGGGACAGGGGAGCGAAAAACTGTTTTTT. Its translation is CASSILGQGSEKLFF.

The sample holds many counts of this clonotype. The genes are TRBV5-1 and TRBJ1-5; 7 nucleotides match TRBD1. This CDR3 has 14 residues. Per the germline V gene, CDR1 is SGHRS and CDR2 is YFSETQ. The J segment lost 1 base and the V segment lost 4 bases, leaving 2 bases of the junction unmatched. The CDR3 coding sequence is TGCGCCAGCAGCACAGGGGAAAGCAATCAGCCCCAGCATTTT. This gives the protein CASSTGESNQPQHF.

The chain employs TRBV20-1 and TRBJ2-1, with 7 bases aligning to TRBD2. Unmatched junction bases numbered 7, after V lost 5 bases and J lost 0 bases. CDR3 length: 15 amino acids. Germline loops: CDR1 DFQATT, CDR2 SNEGSKA (reference sequence). In DNA form, the CDR3 reads TGCAGTGCTCCCTTCGCGGGGGTCTCCTACAATGAGCAGTTCTTC. This sequence encodes CSAPFAGVSYNEQFF.

V is TRBV11-3 and J is TRBJ1-6; D gene unclear. Germline assignment: CDR1 SGHNT and CDR2 YENEEA. V was pared by 5 bases and J by 4 bases, with 6 bases between. The CDR3 is 13 amino acids. The CDR3, as DNA: TGTGCCAGCAGCCCGCAGTATAATTCACCCCTCCACTTT. As protein: CASSPQYNSPLHF.

The table lists this clonotype with many counts. The chain is built from TRBV4-1 and TRBJ1-2, with D tentatively TRBD1 (6 bases). Trimming removed 0 bases from V and 3 bases from J, with 14 bases in between. CDR1 is MGHRA, CDR2 YSYEKL, per germline. This CDR3 is 16 amino acids long. The CDR3, as DNA: TGCGCCAGCAGCCAAGATCGAGGTTCAGGGGACTATGGCTACACCTTC. Translation: CASSQDRGSGDYGYTF.

Concerning this clonotype: The junction and the germline gene differ at one end; a read error may be behind it. The CDR3, as DNA: TGTGCCAACAGTCTCCCCGGGGCGTCGAACTACGAGCAGTACTTC. Amino acids: CANSLPGASNYEQYF. This sequence joins TRBV6-1 and TRBJ2-7; D may match TRBD1 or TRBD2 (5 bases each). Germline lookup yields CDR1 MNHNS and CDR2 SASEGT. The CDR3 consists of 15 residues.

The V call is TRBV6-4, the J call TRBJ1-1; no clear D gene. The CDR3 loop spans 11 amino acids. CDR1 and CDR2 (germline): MRHNA, SNTAGT. With 3 bases removed from V and 7 bases from J, the gap between germline ends came to 6 bases. Here the CDR3 DNA reads TGTGCCAGCAGTGAAGGACTTGAAGCTTTCTTT. It encodes CASSEGLEAFF.

V and J are TRBV6-1 and TRBJ1-5; D uncertain. The CDR3 contains 13 residues. Germline V gene lookup returns CDR1 MNHNS and CDR2 SASEGT. With 11 bases removed from V and 3 bases from J, the gap between germline ends came to 14 bases. The CDR3 DNA reads TGTGCCGCTGGCGGGGAGGTCAATCAGCCCCAGCATTTT. It translates to CAAGGEVNQPQHF.

This clonotype was counted only a few times. The chain carries TRBV23-1 and TRBJ2-5; 8 nucleotides agree with TRBD1. TRBV23-1 counts as an open reading frame of uncertain function. J lost 2 bases, V lost 5 bases, and 10 bases had no gene match. This CDR3 region has 16 residues. The CDR3 reads CASSKPAGGLQETQYF. The CDR3 nucleotides read TGCGCCAGCAGTAAGCCGGCAGGGGGCCTACAAGAGACCCAGTACTTC.